This TCR beta chain was captured by sequencing in a study of T cells expressing NK-cell markers. For the study at large: With respect to HCMV, most of the eight sequenced donors were seropositive, and one was seronegative.

Study observations and caveats: Researchers report these clonotypes also headed the CD3+CD56-NKG2C+ fraction in several donors.

In the case of this clonotype: Its matching antigen is unknown.

This CDR3 comprises 13 residues. TCRdb reprocessed the 5' RACE reads and keeps a single row for each CDR3 protein, giving no DNA. The sample totals 550,000 to 600,000 distinct CDR3 sequences. Sequencing was done on a sample of blood T cells: a sorted CD56 or NKG2C T cell subset, CD4+ or CD8+ T cells, or bulk PBMC T cells (not recorded which). V is TRBV12-3 or TRBV12-4 and J is TRBJ2-1. This sequence originates from a man younger than 35 in good health. The chain's CDR3 is CASVMSGSNEQFF.